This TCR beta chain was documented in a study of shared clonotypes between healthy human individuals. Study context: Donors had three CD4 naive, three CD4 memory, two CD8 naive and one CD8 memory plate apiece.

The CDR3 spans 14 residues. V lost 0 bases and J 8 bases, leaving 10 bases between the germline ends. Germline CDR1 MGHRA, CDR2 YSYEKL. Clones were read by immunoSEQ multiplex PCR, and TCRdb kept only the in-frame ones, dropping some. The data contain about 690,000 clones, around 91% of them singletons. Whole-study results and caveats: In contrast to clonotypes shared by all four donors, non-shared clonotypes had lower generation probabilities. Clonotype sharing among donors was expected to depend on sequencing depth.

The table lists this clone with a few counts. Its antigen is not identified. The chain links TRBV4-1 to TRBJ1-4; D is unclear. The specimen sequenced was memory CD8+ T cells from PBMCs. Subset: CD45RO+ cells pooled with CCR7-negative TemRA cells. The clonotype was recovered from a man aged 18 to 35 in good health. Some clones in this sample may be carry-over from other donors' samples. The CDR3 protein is CASSQDSLREKLFF. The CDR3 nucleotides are TGCGCCAGCAGCCAAGATAGTCTTCGAGAAAAACTGTTTTTT.